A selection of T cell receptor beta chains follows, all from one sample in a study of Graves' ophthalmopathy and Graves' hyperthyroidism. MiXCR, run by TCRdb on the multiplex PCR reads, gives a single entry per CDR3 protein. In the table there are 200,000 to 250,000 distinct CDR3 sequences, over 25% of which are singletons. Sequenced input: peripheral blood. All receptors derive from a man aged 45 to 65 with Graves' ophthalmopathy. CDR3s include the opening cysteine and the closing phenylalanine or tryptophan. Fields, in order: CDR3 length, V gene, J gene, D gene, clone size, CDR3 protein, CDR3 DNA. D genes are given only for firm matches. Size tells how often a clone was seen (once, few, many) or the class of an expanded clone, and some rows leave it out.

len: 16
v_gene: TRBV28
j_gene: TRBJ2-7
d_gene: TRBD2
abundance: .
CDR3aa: CASSSTGLAGAHEQYF
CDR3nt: TGTGCCAGCAGTTCCACGGGACTAGCGGGAGCCCACGAGCAGTACTTC

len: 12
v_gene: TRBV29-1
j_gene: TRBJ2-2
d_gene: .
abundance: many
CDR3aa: CSVEVNTGELFF
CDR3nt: TGCAGCGTTGAAGTCAACACCGGGGAGCTGTTTTTT

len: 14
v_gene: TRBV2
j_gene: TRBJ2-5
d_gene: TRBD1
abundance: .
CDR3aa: CASSRQGLGETQYF
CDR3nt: TGTGCCAGCAGTAGACAGGGGCTTGGAGAGACCCAGTACTTC

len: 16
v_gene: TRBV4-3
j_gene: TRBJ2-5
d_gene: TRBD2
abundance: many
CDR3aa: CASSQGGLAGQETQYF
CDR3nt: TGCGCCAGCAGCCAAGGGGGACTAGCGGGACAAGAGACCCAGTACTTC

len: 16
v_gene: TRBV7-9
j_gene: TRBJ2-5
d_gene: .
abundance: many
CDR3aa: CASSLTRAESQETQYF
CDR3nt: TGTGCCAGCAGCTTAACCCGGGCGGAGTCCCAAGAGACCCAGTACTTC

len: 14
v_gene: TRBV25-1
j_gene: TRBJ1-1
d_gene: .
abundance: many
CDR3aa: CASSESSYNTEAFF
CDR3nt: TGTGCCAGCAGTGAATCGAGTTACAACACTGAAGCTTTCTTT

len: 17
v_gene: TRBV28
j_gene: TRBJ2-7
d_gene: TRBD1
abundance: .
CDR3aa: CASSPPRQGPYSYEQYF
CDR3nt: TGTGCCAGCAGTCCCCCCCGACAGGGCCCATACTCCTACGAGCAGTACTTC

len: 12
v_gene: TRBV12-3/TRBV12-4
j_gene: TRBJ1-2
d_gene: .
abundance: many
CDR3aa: CASSLEGYGYTF
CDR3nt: TGTGCCAGCAGTTTAGAAGGATATGGCTACACCTTC

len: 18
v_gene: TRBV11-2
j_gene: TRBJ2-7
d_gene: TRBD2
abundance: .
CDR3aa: CASSVGTSGRTTPYEQYF
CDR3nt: TGTGCCAGCAGCGTAGGGACTAGCGGGAGGACTACTCCCTACGAGCAGTACTTC

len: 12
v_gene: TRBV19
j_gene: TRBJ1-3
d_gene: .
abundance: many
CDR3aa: CASSMEGNTIYF
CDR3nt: TGTGCCAGTAGTATGGAGGGCAACACCATATATTTT

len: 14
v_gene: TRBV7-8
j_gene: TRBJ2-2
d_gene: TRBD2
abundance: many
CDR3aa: CASSRVAGVRELFF
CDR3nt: TGTGCCAGCAGCCGAGTGGCGGGGGTCAGGGAGCTGTTTTTT

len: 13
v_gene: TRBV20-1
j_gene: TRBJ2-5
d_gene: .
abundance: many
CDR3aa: CSASAGTGETQYF
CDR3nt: TGCAGTGCTAGTGCCGGGACGGGAGAGACCCAGTACTTC

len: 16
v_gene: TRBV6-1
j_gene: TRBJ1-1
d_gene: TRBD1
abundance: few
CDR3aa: CASRPSYRGRGTEAFF
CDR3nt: TGTGCCAGCAGACCATCGTACAGGGGGAGGGGCACTGAAGCTTTCTTT

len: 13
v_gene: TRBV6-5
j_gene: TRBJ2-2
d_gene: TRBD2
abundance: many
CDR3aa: CASRRTSTGELFF
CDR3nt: TGTGCCAGCAGACGGACTAGCACCGGGGAGCTGTTTTTT

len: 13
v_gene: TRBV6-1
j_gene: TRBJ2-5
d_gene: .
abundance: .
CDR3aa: CASKQGYQETQYF
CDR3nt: TGTGCCAGCAAACAAGGGTACCAAGAGACCCAGTACTTC

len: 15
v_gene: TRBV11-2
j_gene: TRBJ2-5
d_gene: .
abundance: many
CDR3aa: CASSRMETYQETQYF
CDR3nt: TGTGCCAGCAGCCGAATGGAGACGTACCAAGAGACCCAGTACTTC

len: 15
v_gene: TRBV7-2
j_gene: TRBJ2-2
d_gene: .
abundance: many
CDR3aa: CASSFFIQTTGELFF
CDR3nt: TGTGCCAGCAGCTTTTTTATACAGACGACCGGGGAGCTGTTTTTT

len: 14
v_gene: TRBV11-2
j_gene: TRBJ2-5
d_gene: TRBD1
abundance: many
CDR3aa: CASSSGQAQETQYF
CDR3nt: TGTGCCAGCAGCTCGGGACAGGCCCAAGAGACCCAGTACTTC

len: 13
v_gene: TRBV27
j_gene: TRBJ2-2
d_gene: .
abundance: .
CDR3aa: CASSFWGVGELFF
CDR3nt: TGTGCCAGCAGTTTCTGGGGCGTCGGGGAGCTGTTTTTT

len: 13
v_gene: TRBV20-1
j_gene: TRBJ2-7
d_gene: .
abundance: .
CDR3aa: CSARRPGAYEQYF
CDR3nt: TGCAGTGCTAGGAGGCCTGGCGCGTACGAGCAGTACTTC

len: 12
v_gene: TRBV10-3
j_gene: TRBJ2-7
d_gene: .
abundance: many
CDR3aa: CAGGTGSYEQYF
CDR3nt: TGTGCCGGAGGGACGGGCAGCTACGAGCAGTACTTC

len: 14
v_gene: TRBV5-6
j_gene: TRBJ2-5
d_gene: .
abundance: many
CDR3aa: CASSNRGNQETQYF
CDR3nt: TGTGCCAGCAGCAACCGGGGTAACCAAGAGACCCAGTACTTC

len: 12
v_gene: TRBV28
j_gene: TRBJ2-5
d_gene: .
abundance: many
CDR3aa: CASRSIGETQYF
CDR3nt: TGTGCCAGCAGAAGTATCGGAGAGACCCAGTACTTC

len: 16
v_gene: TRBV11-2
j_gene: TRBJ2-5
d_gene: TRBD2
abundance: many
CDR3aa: CASSLGLAGGTETQYF
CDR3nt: TGTGCCAGCAGCTTAGGACTAGCGGGAGGAACAGAGACCCAGTACTTC

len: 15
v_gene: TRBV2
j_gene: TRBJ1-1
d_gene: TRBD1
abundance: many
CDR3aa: CASRTGGAGDTEAFF
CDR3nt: TGTGCCAGTAGGACAGGGGGCGCCGGAGACACTGAAGCTTTCTTT

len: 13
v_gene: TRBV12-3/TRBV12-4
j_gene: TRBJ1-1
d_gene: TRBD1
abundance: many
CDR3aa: CASSYQGGTEAFF
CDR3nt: TGTGCCAGCAGTTACCAGGGGGGCACTGAAGCTTTCTTT

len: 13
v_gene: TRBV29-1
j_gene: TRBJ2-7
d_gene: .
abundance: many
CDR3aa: CSVWLADLYEQYF
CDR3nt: TGCAGCGTTTGGCTAGCCGATCTATACGAGCAGTACTTC

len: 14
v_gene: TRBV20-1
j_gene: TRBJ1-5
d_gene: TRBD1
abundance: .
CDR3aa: CSARGTGSNQPQHF
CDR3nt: TGCAGTGCTAGGGGGACAGGGAGCAATCAGCCCCAGCATTTT

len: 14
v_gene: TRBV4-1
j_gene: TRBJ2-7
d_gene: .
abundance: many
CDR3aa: CASSQETGRYEQYF
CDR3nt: TGCGCCAGCAGCCAAGAGACAGGTCGTTACGAGCAGTACTTC

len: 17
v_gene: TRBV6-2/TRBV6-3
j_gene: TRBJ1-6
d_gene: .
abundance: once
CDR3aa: CASTDHQPGVSNSPLHF
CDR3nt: TGTGCCAGCACCGATCACCAACCGGGAGTCAGTAATTCACCCCTCCACTTT

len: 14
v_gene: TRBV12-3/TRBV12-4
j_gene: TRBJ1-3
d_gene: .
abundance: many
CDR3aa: CASSFAGSGNTIYF
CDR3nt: TGTGCCAGCAGTTTTGCAGGTTCAGGAAACACCATATATTTT

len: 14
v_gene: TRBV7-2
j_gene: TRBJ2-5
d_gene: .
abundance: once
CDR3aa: CASSLNTGRETQYF
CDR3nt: TGTGCCAGCAGCTTAAACACGGGGAGGGAGACCCAGTACTTC

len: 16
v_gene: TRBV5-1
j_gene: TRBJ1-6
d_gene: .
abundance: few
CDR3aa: CASSLEFGETDSPLHF
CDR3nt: TGCGCCAGCAGCTTGGAATTTGGGGAGACGGATTCACCCCTCCACTTT

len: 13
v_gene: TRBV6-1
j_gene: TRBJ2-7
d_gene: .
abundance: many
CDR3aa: CASRLSVNDEQYF
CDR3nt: TGTGCCAGCAGACTGTCTGTAAACGACGAGCAGTACTTC

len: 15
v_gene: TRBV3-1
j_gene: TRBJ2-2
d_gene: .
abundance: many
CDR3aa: CASSRELRGILPLFF
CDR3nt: TGTGCCAGCAGCCGGGAATTAAGAGGGATTCTCCCGCTGTTTTTT

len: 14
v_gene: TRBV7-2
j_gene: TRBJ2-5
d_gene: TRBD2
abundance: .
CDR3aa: CASDRGRARETQYF
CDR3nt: TGTGCCAGCGATCGCGGGAGGGCCAGGGAGACCCAGTACTTC

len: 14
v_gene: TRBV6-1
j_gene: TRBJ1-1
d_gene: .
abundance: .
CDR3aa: CASSRRGLNTEAFF
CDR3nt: TGTGCCAGCAGTAGACGCGGCTTGAACACTGAAGCTTTCTTT

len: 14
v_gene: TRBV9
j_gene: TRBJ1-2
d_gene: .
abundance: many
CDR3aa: CASRAGGAKYGYTF
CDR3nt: TGTGCCAGCAGGGCCGGCGGGGCGAAGTATGGCTACACCTTC

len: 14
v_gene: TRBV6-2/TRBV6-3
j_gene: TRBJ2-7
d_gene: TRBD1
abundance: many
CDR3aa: CASSLWDSSYEQYF
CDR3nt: TGTGCCAGCAGTTTATGGGACAGCTCCTACGAGCAGTACTTC

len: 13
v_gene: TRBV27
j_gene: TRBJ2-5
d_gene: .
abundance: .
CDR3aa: CASSLSLEETQYF
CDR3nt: TGTGCCAGCAGTTTAAGCCTCGAGGAGACCCAGTACTTC

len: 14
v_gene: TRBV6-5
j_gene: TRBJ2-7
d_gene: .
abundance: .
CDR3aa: CASSTRGSSYEQYF
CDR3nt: TGTGCCAGCAGTACTCGGGGCAGCTCCTACGAGCAGTACTTC

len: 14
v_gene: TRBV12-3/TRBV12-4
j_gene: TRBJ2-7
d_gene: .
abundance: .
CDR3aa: CASSLEGGTYEQYF
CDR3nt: TGTGCCAGCAGTTTAGAGGGTGGAACCTACGAGCAGTACTTC